This TCR beta chain was recovered during a study of blood T cells in healthy people across ages. Whole-study results and caveats: Unknown donor CMV status possibly confounded expanded clonotype changes. Both higher diversity and more naive CD4+ cells marked long-lived donors when set against aged donors. The fall in TCR beta diversity per million T cells was roughly linear with age. The percentage of naive T cells correlated strongly with TCR beta diversity.

This clonotype was seen only once. The antigen remains undetermined. Primers used in a second PCR of about 6 to 11 cycles were a sample-barcoded 5' primer and a J-beta primer mix. Via MiXCR, TCRdb re-called the 5' RACE reads, giving one row per CDR3 protein. The table records under 2,000,000 distinct CDR3 sequences, about 49% of them present only once. Trimming pared 0 bases from V and 0 bases from J, leaving 10 bases between. The germline gives CDR1 SGHNT, CDR2 YYREEE (reference sequence). This CDR3 comprises 15 residues. This receptor was taken from a woman in her thirties or forties in good health. This rearrangement joins TRBV5-4 to TRBJ2-7; perhaps TRBD1 as D (5 bases). The source material was blood. The DNA for the CDR3 is TGTGCCAGCAGCTTGGGTGGGGCCTTCTCCTACGAGCAGTACTTC. Translated, it gives CASSLGGAFSYEQYF.